Below, one TCR beta chain is given with its context. The data were obtained in a study of siplizumab effects on memory and regulatory T cells. The method was immunoSEQ multiplex PCR; TCRdb's version includes in-frame clones alone and lacks a portion of them. The data hold about 26,000 clones, with approximately 82% observed a single time. This CDR3 is built from 13 residues. V shed 0 bases and J shed 9 bases, with 15 bases lying between them. Per germline, CDR1 GTSNPN and CDR2 SVGIG (reference sequence). Sequencing input: memory CD4+ T cells sorted from blood. The sequence was collected from a human donor in good health. The chain joins TRBV30 to TRBJ2-7; possibly TRBD1 for D (6 bases). Here the CDR3 DNA reads TGTGCCTGGAGTGTATTACAGGGAGAATCGCAGTACTTC. It encodes CAWSVLQGESQYF.